Sequencing of this T cell receptor beta chain was carried out in a study of blood T cell repertoires in COVID-19. This CDR3 comprises 15 residues. In the original processing: Estimated nucleated cell counts came from reference gene primer amplification. Generated by immunoSEQ multiplex PCR, the TCRdb table keeps only in-frame clones and is missing some. The D gene and trimming were derived from the DNA, and the V and J assignments and clone size from that table. There are 140,000 or so clones in the sample; over 70% occur only once, and 30% to 45% lies in the top ten. The chain couples TRBV21-1 to TRBJ2-5; the table's D call of TRBD2 was not tested on the DNA. TRBV21-1 is a recognized pseudogene. This TCR was recovered from a man between 45 and 60 years old who had recovered from COVID-19. Sequencing input: peripheral blood. CDR3 coding DNA: TGTGCCAGCAGCAACCGCGGGGGGGCCGATGAGACCCAGTACTTC. This gives the protein CASSNRGGADETQYF.